Reported below is one T cell receptor beta chain. The antigen remains undetermined. The sample originates from a study of T cell repertoires in cytomegalovirus infection. TCRdb re-derived calls from the reads in MiXCR, one entry per CDR3 protein. The table lists about 890,000 distinct CDR3 sequences, around a third of them singletons, with 11% to 15% in the top ten. CDR3 length equals 14 residues. Germline CDR1 is MNHNS and CDR2 is SASEGT. V gave up 8 bases and J gave up 5 bases; unmatched junction bases: 6. The chain joins TRBV6-1 to TRBJ2-2, with 9 bases aligning to TRBD1. The sequence derives from a human donor in good health (CMV status not recorded). Some clones in this sample may be carry-over from other donors' samples. The sequences come from cultured CD8+ T cells from PBMCs, collected from culture after CMV antigen stimulation. Written as DNA, the CDR3 is TGTGCCAGCTTCCGGACAGGGGCGACCGGGGAGCTGTTTTTT. It translates to CASFRTGATGELFF.